Below are 17 T cell receptor beta chains sequenced from a single sample in a study of post-analysis software for immune sequencing data. Regarding the study as a whole: Patients carried roughly 5 TRBV segments more frequently than controls did, and TRBV5-6, TRBV5-1 and TRBV20-1 were among them.

Built from TCR beta cDNA, the libraries had unique molecular identifiers in them. From the PCR reads, TCRdb called clonotypes with MiXCR, one entry per CDR3 protein. The table includes about 540,000 distinct CDR3 sequences, 34% detected once. These TCRs are of unknown antigen specificity. The specimen sequenced was blood. Source of these receptors: a girl under 18 with multiple sclerosis.

This clonotype was observed a handful of times. The chain is built from TRBV20-1 and TRBJ2-5; D tentatively fits TRBD1 or TRBD2 (5 bases each). With 0 bases removed from V and 4 bases from J, the gap between germline ends came to 15 bases. This CDR3 spans 15 amino acids. Looked up from germline, CDR1 is DFQATT and CDR2 is SNEGSKA (reference sequence). CDR3 sequence: CSARDPSWGSETQYF. DNA for the CDR3: TGCAGTGCTAGAGACCCATCTTGGGGGTCAGAGACCCAGTACTTC.

J is TRBJ2-3 and V is TRBV20-1; D uncertain. Trimming shortened V by 5 bases and J by 0 bases, and 15 bases separated the two germline ends. The CDR3 contains 15 residues. Germline values: CDR1 DFQATT, CDR2 SNEGSKA (reference sequence). CDR3 sequence: CSAPRGALSTDTQYF. The CDR3 DNA follows: TGCAGTGCTCCAAGAGGCGCCCTGAGCACAGATACGCAGTATTTT.

This chain uses TRBV20-1 with TRBJ2-3; 10 positions match TRBD2. The V segment lost 0 bases and the J segment 1 base; nucleotides outside the gene matches: 7. CDR3 length: 17 amino acids. CDR1 is DFQATT, CDR2 SNEGSKA, per germline (reference sequence). In DNA, the CDR3 is TGCAGTGCTAGAGATAGGGCTAGCGGGGGCCGCACAGATACGCAGTATTTT. It translates to CSARDRASGGRTDTQYF.

This clonotype was observed a single time. V gene TRBV6-5 combines with J gene TRBJ2-5; TRBD1 might be the D (6 bases). The CDR3 spans 15 residues. Trimming took 4 bases from V and 11 from J, leaving 23 bases between them. CDR1 and CDR2 (germline): MNHEY, SVGAGI. The CDR3 region has the DNA TGTGCCAGCAGTTCAGGGGTCCGGTTTCTTTTTGAGCAGTACTTC. This gives the protein CASSSGVRFLFEQYF.

V gene TRBV9 combines with J gene TRBJ2-1; 11 bases agree with TRBD2. The J segment lost 6 bases and the V segment lost 4 bases, leaving 6 bases of the junction unmatched. The germline gives CDR1 SGDLS, CDR2 YYNGEE. This CDR3 has 15 amino acids. The DNA of the CDR3 is TGTGCCAGCAGCTCTCTAGCGGGGGGCCTCAATGAGCAGTTCTTC. This codes for CASSSLAGGLNEQFF.

Details on this clonotype: A much more abundant neighbour one base away suggests this may be a read error. This sequence joins TRBV3-1 and TRBJ2-5, with 9 positions matching TRBD1. The trim removed 7 bases at V and 3 bases at J, leaving 9 bases unmatched. The CDR3 has 15 residues. CDR1 is LGHDT and CDR2 is YNNKEL in the germline V gene (reference sequence). The CDR3: CASTCPGTGKETQYF. CDR3 bases: TGTGCCAGCACCTGCCCCGGGACAGGGAAAGAGACCCAGTACTTC.

The chain uses TRBV10-3 and TRBJ2-1; the match to TRBD1 covers 7 bases. Germline V gives CDR1 ENHRY, CDR2 SYGVKD. CDR3 length: 15 amino acids. Trimming removed 8 bases from V and 4 bases from J; junction bases left unmatched: 11. DNA of the CDR3: TGTGCCATCCAACTCGACAGGGAGTTTTACAATGAGCAGTTCTTC. Translating it yields CAIQLDREFYNEQFF.

The sample holds a few counts of this clonotype. This sequence joins TRBV6-1 and TRBJ2-7; D is undetermined. V was shortened by 6 bases and J by 5 bases, with 8 bases between the two germline ends. Germline CDR1 reads MNHNS; CDR2 reads SASEGT. The CDR3 spans 11 residues. CDR3 nucleotides: TGTGCCAGCAGCCCTAACAACGAGCAGTACTTC. Its protein product is CASSPNNEQYF.

This clonotype has just a few counts. This chain connects TRBV11-2 to TRBJ2-5, with unresolved D. The end of the DNA is better explained by TRBJ2-7, so the J call may be wrong. Germline assignment: CDR1 SGHAT and CDR2 FQNNGV. The CDR3 spans 13 residues. This CDR3 is CASSLVFGDEQYF. Here the CDR3 DNA reads TGTGCCAGCAGCTTAGTTTTTGGAGACGAGCAGTACTTC.

This clonotype was detected many times. The J gene is TRBJ2-7, the V gene TRBV7-9, with D possibly matching TRBD2 (7 bases). This CDR3 spans 15 amino acids. The V end was cut by 0 bases, the J end by 2 bases, with 11 bases between. Germline lookup yields CDR1 SEHNR and CDR2 FQNEAQ (reference sequence). CDR3 DNA sequence: TGTGCCAGCAGCTTAGCGGGAGGGGGTCCCTACGAGCAGTACTTC. Translated, it gives CASSLAGGGPYEQYF.

This chain connects TRBV7-9 to TRBJ2-3; unclear D gene. The CDR3 runs 15 residues. The germline V gene encodes CDR1 SEHNR and CDR2 FQNEAQ (reference sequence). Trimming cost V 5 bases and J 2 bases, with 14 bases left between them. The CDR3 protein is CASSTPGILTDTQYF. The CDR3 DNA reads as TGTGCCAGCAGCACACCGGGTATTCTCACAGATACGCAGTATTTT.

V gene TRBV5-6 combines with J gene TRBJ2-2, with a tentative D call TRBD1 (5 bases). Trimming stripped 1 base from V and 0 bases from J, with 7 bases between. The CDR3 is made up of 15 amino acids. CDR1 is SGHDT and CDR2 is YYEEEE in the germline V gene. As DNA, the CDR3 is TGTGCCAGCAGCTTGCTAGGGGCGAACACCGGGGAGCTGTTTTTT. This translates into CASSLLGANTGELFF.

V usage is TRBV20-1 and J usage is TRBJ2-1, with 12 nucleotides matching TRBD2. The germline V gene has CDR1 DFQATT and CDR2 SNEGSKA (reference sequence). V lost 0 bases, J lost 0 bases, and 15 bases stayed unmatched. The length of the CDR3 is 21 residues. The CDR3 coding sequence is TGCAGTGCTAGAGATAATCCTTTTCGGGCTAGCGGGGGGGCCTCCTACAATGAGCAGTTCTTC. This encodes CSARDNPFRASGGASYNEQFF.

This clonotype occurred a few times. The rearrangement uses TRBV7-9 and TRBJ2-5; possibly TRBD2 for D (5 bases). This CDR3 is built from 13 residues. V was pared by 1 base and J by 5 bases, with 8 bases between. CDR1 is SEHNR, CDR2 FQNEAQ, per germline (reference sequence). CDR3 nucleotides: TGTGCCAGCAGCTTAGTAGCGACGGAGACCCAGTACTTC. This codes for CASSLVATETQYF.

The chain recombines TRBV12-3 or TRBV12-4 with TRBJ2-3; TRBD2 is a possible D gene (6 bases). This CDR3 has 16 amino acids. Trimming cost V 1 base and J 0 bases, with 11 bases left between them. The CDR3 nucleotides read TGTGCCAGCAGTTTAGACACGGGGGTGAGCACAGATACGCAGTATTTT. Translating gives CASSLDTGVSTDTQYF.

This clonotype has only a few counts. The genes are TRBV7-9 and TRBJ2-3; possibly TRBD2 for D (6 bases). Per germline, CDR1 SEHNR and CDR2 FQNEAQ (reference sequence). The CDR3 is 14 residues long. V was pared by 4 bases and J by 5 bases, with 13 bases between. The CDR3 loop reads CASSSSDYIDTQYF. The CDR3 DNA reads as TGTGCCAGCAGCTCCTCGGACTATATAGATACGCAGTATTTT.

This clonotype has at least ten counts. The chain couples TRBV10-2 to TRBJ2-1, with TRBD2 as a possible D gene (5 bases). Trimming removed 8 bases at V and 7 bases at J, with 12 bases between. Looked up from germline, CDR1 is WSHSY and CDR2 is SAAADI. The CDR3 is made up of 12 amino acids. For the CDR3, the DNA is TGCGCCAGCTTAAAAGGAGGAAATGAGCAGTTCTTC. Its translation: CASLKGGNEQFF.